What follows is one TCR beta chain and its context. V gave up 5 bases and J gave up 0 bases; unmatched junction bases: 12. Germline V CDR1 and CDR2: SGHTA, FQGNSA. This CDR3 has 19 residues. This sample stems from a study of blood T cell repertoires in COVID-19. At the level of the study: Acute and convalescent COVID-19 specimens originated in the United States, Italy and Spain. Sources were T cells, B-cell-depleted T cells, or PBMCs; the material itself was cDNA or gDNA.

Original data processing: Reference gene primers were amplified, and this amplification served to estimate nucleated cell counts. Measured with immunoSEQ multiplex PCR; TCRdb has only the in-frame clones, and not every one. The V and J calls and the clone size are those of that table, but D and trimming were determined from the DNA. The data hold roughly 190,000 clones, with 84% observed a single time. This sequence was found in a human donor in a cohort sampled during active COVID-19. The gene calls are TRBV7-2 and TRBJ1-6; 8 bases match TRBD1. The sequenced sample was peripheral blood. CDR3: CASSLRTGFDSSYNSPLHF. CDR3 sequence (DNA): TGTGCCAGCAGCCTCCGGACAGGGTTCGATAGCTCCTATAATTCACCCCTCCACTTT.